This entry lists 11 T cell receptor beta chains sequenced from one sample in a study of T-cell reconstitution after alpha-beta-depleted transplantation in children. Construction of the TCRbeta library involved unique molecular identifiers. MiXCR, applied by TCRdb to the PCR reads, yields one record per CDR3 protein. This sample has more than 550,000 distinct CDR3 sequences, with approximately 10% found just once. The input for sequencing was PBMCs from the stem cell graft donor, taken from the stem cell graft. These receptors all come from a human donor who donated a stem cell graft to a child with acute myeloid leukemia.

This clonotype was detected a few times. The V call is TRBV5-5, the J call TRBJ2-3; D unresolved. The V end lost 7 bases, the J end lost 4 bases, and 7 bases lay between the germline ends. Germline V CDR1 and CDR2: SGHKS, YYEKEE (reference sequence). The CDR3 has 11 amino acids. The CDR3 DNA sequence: TGTGCCAGCTTGGCGTCAGATACGCAGTATTTT. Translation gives CASLASDTQYF. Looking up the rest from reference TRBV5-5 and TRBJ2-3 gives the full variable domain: DAGVTQSPTHLIKTRGQQVTLRCSPISGHKSVSWYQQVLGQGPQFIFQYYEKEERGRGNFPDRFSARQFPNYSSELNVNALLLGDSALYLCASLASDTQYFGPGTRLTVL.

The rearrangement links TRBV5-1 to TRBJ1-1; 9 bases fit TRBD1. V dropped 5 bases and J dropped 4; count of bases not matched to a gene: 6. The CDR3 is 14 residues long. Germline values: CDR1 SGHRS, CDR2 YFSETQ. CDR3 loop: CASSGQGLGTEAFF. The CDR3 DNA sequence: TGCGCCAGCAGTGGACAGGGGTTGGGCACTGAAGCTTTCTTT.

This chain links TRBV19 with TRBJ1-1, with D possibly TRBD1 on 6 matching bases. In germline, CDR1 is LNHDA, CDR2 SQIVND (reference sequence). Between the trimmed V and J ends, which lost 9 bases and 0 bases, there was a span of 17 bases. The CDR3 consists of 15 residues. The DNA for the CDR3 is TGTGCCAGCAACCATATGGGGGCTTTGAACACTGAAGCTTTCTTT. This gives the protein CASNHMGALNTEAFF.

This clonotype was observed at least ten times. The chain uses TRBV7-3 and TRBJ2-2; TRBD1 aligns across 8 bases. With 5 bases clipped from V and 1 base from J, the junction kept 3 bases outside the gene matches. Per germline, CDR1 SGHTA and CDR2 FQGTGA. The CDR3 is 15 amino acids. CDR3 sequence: CASSPDRGNTGELFF. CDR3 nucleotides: TGTGCCAGCAGCCCCGACAGGGGGAACACCGGGGAGCTGTTTTTT.

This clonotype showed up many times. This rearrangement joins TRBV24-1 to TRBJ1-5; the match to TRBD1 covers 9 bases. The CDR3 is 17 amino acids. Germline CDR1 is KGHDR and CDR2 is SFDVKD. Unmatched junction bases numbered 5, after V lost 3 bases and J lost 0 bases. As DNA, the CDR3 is TGTGCCACCAGTGATGCCCGGGACAGGGCTAGCAATCAGCCCCAGCATTTT. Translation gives CATSDARDRASNQPQHF.

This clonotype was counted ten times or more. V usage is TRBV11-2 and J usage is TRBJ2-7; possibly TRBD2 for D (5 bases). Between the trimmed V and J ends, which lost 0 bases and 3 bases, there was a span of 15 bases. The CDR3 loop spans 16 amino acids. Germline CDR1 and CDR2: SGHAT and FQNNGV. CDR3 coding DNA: TGTGCCAGCAGCTTAGATGTTGACGGGATCTACTACGAGCAGTACTTC. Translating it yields CASSLDVDGIYYEQYF.

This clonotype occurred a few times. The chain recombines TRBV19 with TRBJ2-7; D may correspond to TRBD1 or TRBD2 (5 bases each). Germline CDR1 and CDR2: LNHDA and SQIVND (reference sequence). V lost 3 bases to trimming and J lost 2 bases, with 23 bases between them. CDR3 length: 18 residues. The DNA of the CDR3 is TGTGCCAGTAGTATTCTCGGGGCAGAGCCACCTAAAGCCTACGAGCAGTACTTC. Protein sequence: CASSILGAEPPKAYEQYF.

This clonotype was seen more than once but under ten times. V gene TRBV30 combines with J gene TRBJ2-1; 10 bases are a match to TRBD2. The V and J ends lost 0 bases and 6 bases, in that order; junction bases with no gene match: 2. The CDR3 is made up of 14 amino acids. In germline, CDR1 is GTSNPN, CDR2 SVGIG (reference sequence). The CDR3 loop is CAWSVERGGNEQFF. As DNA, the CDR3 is TGTGCCTGGAGTGTAGAGCGGGGGGGCAATGAGCAGTTCTTC.

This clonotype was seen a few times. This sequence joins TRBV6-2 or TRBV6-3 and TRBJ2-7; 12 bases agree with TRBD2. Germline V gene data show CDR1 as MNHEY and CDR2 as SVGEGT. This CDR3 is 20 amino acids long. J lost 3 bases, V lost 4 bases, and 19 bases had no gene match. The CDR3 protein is CASSSSGTSGSAPAIYEQYF. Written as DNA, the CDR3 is TGTGCCAGCAGTTCTTCCGGGACTAGCGGGTCGGCTCCGGCAATCTACGAGCAGTACTTC.

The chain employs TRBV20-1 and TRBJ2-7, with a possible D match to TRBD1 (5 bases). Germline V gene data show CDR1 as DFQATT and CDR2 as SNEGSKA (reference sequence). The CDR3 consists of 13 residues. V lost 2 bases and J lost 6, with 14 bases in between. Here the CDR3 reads CSARLGQVGEQYF. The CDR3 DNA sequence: TGCAGTGCTAGATTGGGGCAGGTCGGCGAGCAGTACTTC.

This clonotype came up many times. The CDR3 DNA sequence: TGTGCCACCAGTGATTTCCTAGCGGGAGCAAGGGACTTCTCCTACAATGAGCAGTTCTTC. It codes for CATSDFLAGARDFSYNEQFF. The chain has TRBV24-1 and TRBJ2-1; 10 nucleotides agree with TRBD2. V shed 1 base and J 0 bases; nucleotides not matched to a gene: 11. Germline V gene data show CDR1 as KGHDR and CDR2 as SFDVKD. This CDR3 spans 20 amino acids.